These T cell receptor beta chains were read from a single sample in a study of blood T cell repertoires in COVID-19. Sequencing used immunoSEQ multiplex PCR; TCRdb keeps in-frame clones, though not all of them. In the table there are hundreds of thousands of clones, 81% of which are singletons. Sequencing used peripheral blood. The source is a woman aged 80 or over with acute or convalescent COVID-19. Each CDR3 is given with its conserved first and last residue. D genes are given only for firm matches. Clone size is stated in some rows and not others, as once, few, many or a class when expanded.

D gene: NA
V gene: TRBV5-4
J gene: TRBJ2-3
clone size: NA
CDR3 length: 17
CDR3 protein: CASSRGSPAGVTDTQYF
CDR3 DNA: TGTGCCAGCAGCAGGGGCTCTCCTGCTGGAGTCACAGATACGCAGTATTTT

D gene: TRBD1
V gene: TRBV28
J gene: TRBJ2-1
clone size: NA
CDR3 length: 13
CDR3 protein: CASSPWTGNEQFF
CDR3 DNA: TGTGCCAGCAGTCCATGGACAGGAAATGAGCAGTTCTTC

D gene: TRBD2
V gene: TRBV9
J gene: TRBJ2-1
clone size: NA
CDR3 length: 16
CDR3 protein: CASGRLSGTLYNEQFF
CDR3 DNA: TGTGCCAGCGGACGACTAAGCGGGACTCTTTACAATGAGCAGTTCTTC

D gene: TRBD1
V gene: TRBV19
J gene: TRBJ1-6
clone size: once
CDR3 length: 15
CDR3 protein: CASSIVEGAGSPLHF
CDR3 DNA: TGTGCCAGTAGTATAGTCGAGGGGGCTGGTTCACCCCTCCACTTT

D gene: NA
V gene: TRBV19
J gene: TRBJ1-1
clone size: NA
CDR3 length: 14
CDR3 protein: CASSPPWPNTEAFF
CDR3 DNA: TGTGCCAGTAGTCCCCCATGGCCCAACACTGAAGCTTTCTTT

D gene: NA
V gene: TRBV4-1
J gene: TRBJ1-2
clone size: NA
CDR3 length: 16
CDR3 protein: CASSQSGTRTNYGYTF
CDR3 DNA: TGCGCCAGCAGCCAAAGTGGGACACGGACCAACTATGGCTACACCTTC

D gene: TRBD1
V gene: TRBV18
J gene: TRBJ2-7
clone size: NA
CDR3 length: 13
CDR3 protein: CASSWDRAYEQYF
CDR3 DNA: TGTGCCAGCTCATGGGACAGAGCCTACGAGCAGTACTTC

D gene: NA
V gene: TRBV18
J gene: TRBJ2-2
clone size: NA
CDR3 length: 14
CDR3 protein: CASSPPRETGELFF
CDR3 DNA: TGTGCCAGCTCACCACCAAGGGAGACCGGGGAGCTGTTTTTT

D gene: NA
V gene: TRBV5-5
J gene: TRBJ1-6
clone size: few
CDR3 length: 16
CDR3 protein: CASSLAGGTINSPLHF
CDR3 DNA: TGTGCCAGCAGCTTGGCCGGGGGGACCATAAATTCACCCCTCCACTTT

D gene: NA
V gene: TRBV11-2
J gene: TRBJ2-6
clone size: NA
CDR3 length: 15
CDR3 protein: CASSPDSSGANVLTF
CDR3 DNA: TGTGCCAGCAGTCCGGACAGCTCTGGGGCCAACGTCCTGACTTTC

D gene: TRBD1
V gene: TRBV6-6
J gene: TRBJ1-6
clone size: NA
CDR3 length: 16
CDR3 protein: CASSSRQGAKDSPLHF
CDR3 DNA: TGTGCCAGCAGTTCGCGACAGGGGGCGAAAGATTCACCCCTCCACTTT

D gene: TRBD1
V gene: TRBV6-5
J gene: TRBJ1-2
clone size: NA
CDR3 length: 16
CDR3 protein: CASSYSIRDSYYGYTF
CDR3 DNA: TGTGCCAGCAGTTACTCGATTCGGGACAGTTACTATGGCTACACCTTC

D gene: NA
V gene: TRBV14
J gene: TRBJ1-2
clone size: NA
CDR3 length: 14
CDR3 protein: CASSQEGRGRGYTF
CDR3 DNA: TGTGCCAGCAGCCAAGAAGGGAGGGGACGAGGCTACACCTTC

D gene: NA
V gene: TRBV5-1
J gene: TRBJ2-3
clone size: NA
CDR3 length: 13
CDR3 protein: CASSAPGTDTQYF
CDR3 DNA: TGCGCCAGCAGCGCACCAGGCACAGATACGCAGTATTTT

D gene: TRBD1
V gene: TRBV24-1
J gene: TRBJ2-5
clone size: NA
CDR3 length: 16
CDR3 protein: CATSDTDRAPQETQYF
CDR3 DNA: TGTGCCACCAGTGACACGGACAGGGCCCCACAGGAGACCCAGTACTTC

D gene: TRBD1
V gene: TRBV19
J gene: TRBJ1-4
clone size: NA
CDR3 length: 15
CDR3 protein: CASSPVTGGNEKLFF
CDR3 DNA: TGTGCCAGTAGTCCTGTTACAGGGGGCAATGAAAAACTGTTTTTT

D gene: TRBD1
V gene: TRBV29-1
J gene: TRBJ1-1
clone size: NA
CDR3 length: 13
CDR3 protein: CSVVQGGNTEAFF
CDR3 DNA: TGCAGCGTTGTTCAGGGGGGGAACACTGAAGCTTTCTTT

D gene: NA
V gene: TRBV5-6
J gene: TRBJ2-1
clone size: NA
CDR3 length: 15
CDR3 protein: CASSPAGFKGNEQFF
CDR3 DNA: TGTGCCAGCAGCCCAGCGGGTTTTAAAGGCAATGAGCAGTTCTTC

D gene: TRBD1
V gene: TRBV6-2/TRBV6-3
J gene: TRBJ2-5
clone size: once
CDR3 length: 15
CDR3 protein: CASSYDQGAGETQYF
CDR3 DNA: TGTGCCAGCAGTTACGACCAGGGGGCAGGAGAGACCCAGTACTTC